Detailed here is one TCR beta chain. Method: immunoSEQ multiplex PCR; TCRdb's copy keeps in-frame clones and lacks some. The sample contains about 130,000 clones, roughly 94% of which appear only once. The sample originates from a study of control samples from healthy donors and cancer patients. J lost 4 bases, V lost 0 bases, and 3 bases had no gene match. Germline assignment: CDR1 MNHEY and CDR2 SVGAGI. CDR3 length equals 15 residues. This TCR was recovered from a man between 60 and 75 years old with colorectal cancer. V and J are TRBV6-5 and TRBJ2-3, with TRBD2 matching over 8 bases. Material for sequencing was PBMCs. The CDR3 nucleotides are TGTGCCAGCAGTTACTCCGGGGGGGGGTCAGATACGCAGTATTTT. Translating gives CASSYSGGGSDTQYF.